Each of the 9 T cell receptor beta chains below was sequenced from the same sample in a study of shared clonotypes between healthy human individuals (dated by TCRdb to the early 2020s). Preparation of the library involved the immunoSEQ multiplex PCR assay. TCRdb re-hosts the immuneACCESS table, in-frame sequences only. Its copies lack some clones; in the studies checked, an unresolved V gene accounts for under half of them, and the cause for the rest is not known. The sample table shows about a million clones, and under 80% are seen once. About 1.5% of the sample lies in the top ten. Sequencing was done on a sample of memory CD4+ T cells sorted from blood. The label giving this sample's cell subset or site can be read as: CD45RA-negative fraction. All receptors come from a man aged 18 to 30 in good health.

The V gene is TRBV19, the J gene TRBJ1-6, with D perhaps TRBD1 (6 bases). The CDR3 has 15 residues. Trimming left V 5 bases short and J 7 bases short, with 15 bases between. Germline loops: CDR1 LNHDA, CDR2 SQIVND (reference sequence). CDR3 DNA sequence: TGTGCCAGTAGTGAAATGCTAGGGGGGAATTCACCCCTCCACTTT. Translating it yields CASSEMLGGNSPLHF.

A remark on this clone: Within the sample, other DNA sequences also encode this same CDR3. The chain is built from TRBV11-2 and TRBJ1-1, with D unclear. Germline CDR1 reads SGHAT; CDR2 reads FQNNGV. The V end was cut by 6 bases, the J end by 0 bases, with 8 bases between. The CDR3 length is 13 residues. In DNA form, the CDR3 reads TGTGCCAGCAGTCTAGGCCTGAACACTGAAGCTTTCTTT. Its protein product is CASSLGLNTEAFF. Complete variable domain (other parts from reference TRBV11-2 and TRBJ1-1): EAGVAQSPRYKIIEKRQSVAFWCNPISGHATLYWYQQILGQGPKLLIQFQNNGVVDDSQLPKDRFSAERLKGVDSTLKIQPAKLEDSAVYLCASSLGLNTEAFFGQGTRLTVV.

The gene calls are TRBV6-1 and TRBJ2-7, with D perhaps matching TRBD1 or TRBD2 (5 bases each). Germline values: CDR1 MNHNS, CDR2 SASEGT. This CDR3 has 14 amino acids. The V end was cut by 3 bases, the J end by 4 bases, with 13 bases between. The CDR3 sequence is CASSELGVGYEQYF. CDR3 bases: TGTGCCAGCAGTGAGCTGGGGGTAGGGTACGAGCAGTACTTC.

V is TRBV7-9 and J is TRBJ2-3, with 7 positions matching TRBD1. The CDR3 runs 17 residues. J gave up 3 bases and V 3 bases, and 12 bases lay outside the gene matches. Germline values: CDR1 SEHNR, CDR2 FQNEAQ (reference sequence). CDR3 loop: CASSFGVTGFKTDTQYF. The CDR3 DNA reads as TGTGCCAGCAGCTTCGGGGTGACAGGGTTTAAGACAGATACGCAGTATTTT.

V is TRBV19 and J is TRBJ1-2, with TRBD1 matching 12 bases. With V trimmed by 8 bases and J by 11 bases, 9 bases remained unmatched. The CDR3 is 13 residues long. Germline V gene lookup returns CDR1 LNHDA and CDR2 SQIVND (reference sequence). The CDR3, as DNA: TGTGCCAGTTCTACCCGGGACAGGGGGCTTTACACCTTC. The encoded protein is CASSTRDRGLYTF.

This chain joins TRBV21-1 and TRBJ2-1; no DNA check was done on the table's D call, TRBD2. TRBV21-1 is described as a pseudogene. The CDR3 covers 18 residues. The CDR3 loop is CASSKAFSGRALFREQFF. Written as DNA, the CDR3 is TGTGCCAGCAGCAAAGCCTTTAGCGGGAGGGCCCTCTTCCGAGAGCAGTTCTTC.

This chain connects TRBV28 to TRBJ2-3; tentatively, D is TRBD1 (6 bases). This CDR3 spans 15 amino acids. The V end was cut by 6 bases, the J end by 1 base, with 14 bases between. Germline loops: CDR1 MDHEN, CDR2 SYDVKM. CDR3: CASSPTGIGTDTQYF. CDR3 nucleotides: TGTGCCAGCAGCCCTACAGGGATTGGCACAGATACGCAGTATTTT.

CDR3 nucleotide sequence: TGTGCCAGCAGTTTCGGGACCTCTTCACCCCTCCACTTT. It specifies CASSFGTSSPLHF. V usage is TRBV27 and J usage is TRBJ1-6, with D possibly TRBD1 on 5 matching bases. The V and J ends lost 3 bases and 9 bases respectively, with 9 bases between them. Germline-derived CDR1 and CDR2 are MNHEY and SMNVEV (reference sequence). This CDR3 has 13 residues.

This chain uses TRBV9 with TRBJ1-4; 7 nucleotides match TRBD1. Germline CDR1 and CDR2: SGDLS and YYNGEE. The CDR3 is made up of 15 amino acids. Trimming cost V 5 bases and J 6 bases; bases outside gene matches: 10. This CDR3 reads CASRLGTAYYEKLFF. DNA for the CDR3: TGTGCCAGCAGACTGGGGACAGCTTACTATGAAAAACTGTTTTTT.